This is a list of T cell receptor beta chains from one sample in a study of blood T cell repertoires in COVID-19. Measured with immunoSEQ multiplex PCR; TCRdb has only the in-frame clones, and not every one. Of approximately 100,000 clones listed, 70% to 90% are singletons. Sequenced: peripheral blood. These receptors were collected from a woman aged 30 to 39 with acute or convalescent COVID-19. Both conserved end residues are part of each CDR3. The order of the fields is D gene, clone size, J gene, V gene, CDR3 protein, CDR3 DNA. D genes are given only for firm matches. Expanded clones are given a class, and other clones once, few, many or no size at all.

>.|.|TRBJ1-2|TRBV19
CASNPSLYRDKSLYTF
TGTGCCAGTAATCCGTCGCTTTACCGGGACAAAAGCCTCTACACCTTC
>.|.|TRBJ1-1|TRBV7-3
CASSEQGLNTEAFF
TGTGCCAGCAGCGAACAGGGACTGAACACTGAAGCTTTCTTT
>TRBD1|.|TRBJ1-1|TRBV29-1
CSVQTGEGNTEAFF
TGCAGCGTTCAGACAGGGGAGGGGAACACTGAAGCTTTCTTT
>.|few|TRBJ1-2|TRBV5-6
CASSSPIQGNYGYTF
TGTGCCAGCAGCTCTCCCATACAGGGAAACTATGGCTACACCTTC
>.|.|TRBJ2-2|TRBV7-9
CASSENRARGTGELFF
TGTGCCAGCAGCGAGAACAGGGCCCGGGGTACCGGGGAGCTGTTTTTT
>.|once|TRBJ1-2|TRBV7-9
CASSHLSSRTANYGYTF
TGTGCCAGCAGCCACCTCTCTTCCCGAACAGCTAACTATGGCTACACCTTC
>.|.|TRBJ1-6|TRBV28
CASSRQTNNSPLHF
TGTGCCAGCAGTAGGCAGACTAATAATTCACCCCTCCACTTT
>TRBD2|once|TRBJ2-3|TRBV4-1
CASSQVPQAGSTDTQYF
TGCGCCAGCAGCCAAGTCCCTCAAGCGGGGAGCACAGATACGCAGTATTTT
>TRBD1|.|TRBJ1-1|TRBV6-5
CASMGTGDTEAFF
TGTGCCAGCATGGGGACAGGGGATACTGAAGCTTTCTTT
>.|.|TRBJ2-2|TRBV29-1
CSVDRGPGATNTGELFF
TGCAGCGTTGATAGGGGGCCGGGGGCCACGAACACCGGGGAGCTGTTTTTT
>.|.|TRBJ1-1|TRBV29-1
CTAYEGDTEAFF
TGCACCGCGTATGAGGGGGACACTGAAGCTTTCTTT
>.|.|TRBJ2-6|TRBV11-3
CASNQRTATSGANVLTF
TGTGCCAGCAATCAGAGGACAGCCACCTCTGGGGCCAACGTCCTGACTTTC
>.|.|TRBJ2-1|TRBV5-1
CASSSSGSYNEQFF
TGCGCCAGCAGCTCGTCGGGGAGCTACAATGAGCAGTTCTTC
>.|.|TRBJ2-3|TRBV15
CATSRDWGAVSTDTQYF
TGTGCCACCAGCAGAGATTGGGGAGCGGTTAGCACAGATACGCAGTATTTT
>TRBD2|.|TRBJ2-3|TRBV27
CASSPKWRGGSDTQYF
TGTGCCAGCAGTCCTAAGTGGCGGGGGGGCTCAGATACGCAGTATTTT
>TRBD1|.|TRBJ1-1|TRBV6-5
CASLGGQSKNTEAFF
TGTGCCAGCCTTGGGGGACAGAGCAAGAACACTGAAGCTTTCTTT
>.|.|TRBJ2-1|TRBV10-2
CASSESGGQGEQFF
TGCGCCAGCAGTGAGTCCGGGGGGCAGGGGGAGCAGTTCTTC
>.|.|TRBJ2-1|TRBV19
CASRSPGSDNEQFF
TGTGCCAGTAGATCCCCGGGAAGCGACAATGAGCAGTTCTTC
>TRBD2|.|TRBJ2-1|TRBV3-1/TRBV3-2
CASRRTSGGSSYNEQFF
TGTGCCAGCAGACGGACTAGCGGGGGGAGCTCCTACAATGAGCAGTTCTTC
>.|.|TRBJ1-2|TRBV24-1
CATSSAGAYGYTF
TGTGCCACCAGTAGCGCCGGAGCCTATGGCTACACCTTC
>.|.|TRBJ2-4|TRBV15
CATSRQDSPGAKNIQYF
TGTGCCACCAGCAGGCAAGACAGCCCGGGCGCCAAAAACATTCAGTACTTC
>.|.|TRBJ1-2|TRBV29-1
CSVEAGRYGYTF
TGCAGCGTTGAAGCAGGGAGGTATGGCTACACCTTC
>TRBD1|.|TRBJ1-2|TRBV5-1
CASSFSLTGRRDGYTF
TGCGCCAGCAGCTTCTCCCTGACAGGGAGGCGGGATGGCTACACCTTC
>.|.|TRBJ2-7|TRBV5-1
CASSLESGEQYF
TGCGCCAGCAGTTTGGAGTCGGGCGAGCAGTACTTC
>TRBD1|once|TRBJ2-1|TRBV5-4
CASSLGDRGPYNEQFF
TGTGCCAGCAGCTTGGGAGACAGGGGACCCTACAATGAGCAGTTCTTC
>TRBD1|.|TRBJ1-2|TRBV27
CASAYSGTGNYGYTF
TGTGCCAGCGCATATTCCGGGACAGGGAACTATGGCTACACCTTC
>.|.|TRBJ2-2|TRBV2
CASSEQNTGELFF
TGTGCCAGCAGTGAACAGAACACCGGGGAGCTGTTTTTT
>.|.|TRBJ2-3|TRBV12-3/TRBV12-4
CASFMTGTDTQYF
TGTGCGTCCTTTATGACAGGCACAGATACGCAGTATTTT
>TRBD2|.|TRBJ2-7|TRBV2
CASRISGVDEQYF
TGTGCCAGCAGGATTAGCGGGGTGGACGAGCAGTACTTC
>.|.|TRBJ2-2|TRBV5-8
CASSLGRGVTGELFF
TGTGCCAGCAGCTTGGGCAGGGGGGTCACCGGGGAGCTGTTTTTT
>TRBD1|.|TRBJ1-1|TRBV6-5
CAPGGTGGKDEAFF
TGTGCCCCAGGAGGGACAGGAGGAAAGGATGAAGCTTTCTTT
>.|.|TRBJ2-7|TRBV14
CASSQAGQNYEQYF
TGTGCCAGCAGCCAAGCTGGACAGAACTACGAGCAGTACTTC
>TRBD1|.|TRBJ1-2|TRBV5-4
CASSRQGTYGYTF
TGTGCCAGCAGCAGACAGGGGACCTATGGCTACACCTTC
>.|.|TRBJ2-7|TRBV30
CAWSTDTSPYEQYF
TGTGCCTGGAGTACAGACACGTCCCCCTACGAGCAGTACTTC
>.|.|TRBJ1-5|TRBV7-9
CASSFTGEGGQPQHF
TGTGCCAGCAGCTTCACCGGAGAGGGCGGTCAGCCCCAGCATTTT
>TRBD1|once|TRBJ2-7|TRBV6-5
CASRPTGTGGSEQYF
TGTGCCAGCAGACCGACCGGGACAGGGGGCTCCGAGCAGTACTTC
>.|.|TRBJ2-7|TRBV27
CASSFGGADVYEQYF
TGTGCCAGCAGTTTTGGGGGGGCCGACGTGTACGAGCAGTACTTC
>TRBD1|.|TRBJ1-4|TRBV4-1
CASSQDIQGDEKLFF
TGCGCCAGCAGCCAAGATATACAGGGGGATGAAAAACTGTTTTTT
>TRBD1|few|TRBJ2-6|TRBV9
CASTPGQGPGLGANVLTF
TGTGCCAGCACCCCTGGACAGGGACCTGGGTTGGGGGCCAACGTCCTGACTTTC
>.|.|TRBJ2-6|TRBV19
CASSWKQSGANVLTF
TGTGCCAGTAGTTGGAAACAGTCTGGGGCCAACGTCCTGACTTTC
>TRBD1|.|TRBJ2-7|TRBV2
CASSVDRGKQGEQYF
TGTGCCAGCAGTGTAGACAGGGGGAAGCAGGGGGAGCAGTACTTC
>TRBD2|.|TRBJ2-7|TRBV4-2
CASSHPWWSHSGGAYEQYF
TGTGCCAGCAGCCACCCTTGGTGGAGTCATAGCGGGGGGGCCTACGAGCAGTACTTC
>.|.|TRBJ2-3|TRBV7-3
CASSLEQGPLDTQYF
TGTGCCAGCAGCTTAGAACAGGGCCCCTTGGATACGCAGTATTTT
>.|few|TRBJ1-1|TRBV7-9
CASSLGRIAPEAFF
TGTGCCAGCAGCTTAGGCCGAATAGCTCCTGAAGCTTTCTTT
>.|.|TRBJ1-5|TRBV7-9
CASSSPSGQPQHF
TGTGCCAGCAGCTCCCCTTCCGGGCAGCCCCAGCATTTT
>.|.|TRBJ2-5|TRBV29-1
CSVGWGRQETQYF
TGCAGCGTTGGGTGGGGCAGGCAAGAGACCCAGTACTTC
>TRBD2|.|TRBJ2-7|TRBV6-5
CASSYPGTSGVNEQYF
TGTGCCAGCAGTTACCCCGGGACTAGCGGGGTTAATGAGCAGTACTTC
>TRBD1|once|TRBJ1-1|TRBV10-3
CASGQGNTEAFF
TGTGCCAGCGGACAGGGGAACACTGAAGCTTTCTTT
>.|few|TRBJ1-2|TRBV2
CASSEDRVLLSGYTF
TGTGCCAGCAGTGAAGACAGGGTATTACTGAGTGGCTACACCTTC
>TRBD1|.|TRBJ1-2|TRBV28
CASSPKEQGNEGYTF
TGTGCCAGCAGTCCAAAAGAACAGGGGAACGAAGGCTACACCTTC
>TRBD2|.|TRBJ2-1|TRBV19
CASSILVAGGHEQFF
TGTGCCAGTAGTATTTTAGTAGCGGGGGGGCATGAGCAGTTCTTC